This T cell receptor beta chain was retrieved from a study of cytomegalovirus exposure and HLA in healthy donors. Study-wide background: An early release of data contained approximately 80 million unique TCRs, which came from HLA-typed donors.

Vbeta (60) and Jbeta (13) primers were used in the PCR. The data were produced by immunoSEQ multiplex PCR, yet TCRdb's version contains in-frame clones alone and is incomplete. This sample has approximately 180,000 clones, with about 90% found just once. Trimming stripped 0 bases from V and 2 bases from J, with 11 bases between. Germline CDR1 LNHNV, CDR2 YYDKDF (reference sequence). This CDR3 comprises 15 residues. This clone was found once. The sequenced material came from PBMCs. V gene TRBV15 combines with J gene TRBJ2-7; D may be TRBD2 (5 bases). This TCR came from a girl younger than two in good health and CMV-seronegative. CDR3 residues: CATSRESGITYEQYF. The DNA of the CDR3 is TGTGCCACCAGCAGAGAAAGCGGAATAACCTACGAGCAGTACTTC.